Following are 18 T cell receptor beta chains from one sample sequenced in a study of shared clonotypes between healthy human individuals (dated by TCRdb to the early 2020s). CD8 naive samples were obtained by positive selection for CCR7 among CD45RO-negative cells, yielding a CD45RA+CCR7+ population from which TemRA cells were excluded. Library method: the immunoSEQ multiplex PCR assay. TCRdb took over this immuneACCESS table, retaining in-frame rearrangements with V and J assigned. Such tables are incomplete; in checked studies, under half of the missing clones stem from an unresolved V gene, and the remainder is unexplained. The sample data list millions of clones, and about 95% of these were observed just once. Of the sample, 1% to 1.3% falls within the top ten clones. The sample comprised naive CD8+ T cells sorted from blood. The sample's cell subset or site label is to be understood as: CD45RA+CCR7+. Every receptor here comes from a man younger than 30 in good health.

This clone was detected once. The V and J genes are TRBV11-2 and TRBJ2-3, with TRBD2 matching over 7 bases. This CDR3 has 13 residues. Germline V CDR1 and CDR2: SGHAT, FQNNGV. V lost 5 bases, J lost 3 bases, and 2 bases stayed unmatched. This CDR3 reads CASSPGGTDTQYF. In nucleotides, the CDR3 is TGTGCCAGCAGCCCCGGGGGGACAGATACGCAGTATTTT.

As concerns this clone: Other DNA sequences in the same sample also yield this CDR3. The rearrangement uses TRBV19 and TRBJ2-7; D gene ambiguous. In germline, CDR1 is LNHDA, CDR2 SQIVND (reference sequence). Between the trimmed V and J ends, which lost 1 base and 0 bases, there was a span of 4 bases. The CDR3 runs 13 residues. CDR3 loop: CASSIVGSYEQYF. The CDR3 nucleotides are TGTGCCAGTAGTATAGTAGGCTCCTACGAGCAGTACTTC.

This CDR3 reads CASSQDGGSPYEQYF. The CDR3 region has the DNA TGCGCCAGCAGCCAAGATGGGGGCAGCCCCTACGAGCAGTACTTC. V gene TRBV4-3 combines with J gene TRBJ2-7; D possibly corresponds to TRBD1 (6 bases). The germline V gene encodes CDR1 LGHNA and CDR2 YSLEER. The V and J ends lost 0 bases and 2 bases respectively, with 11 bases between them. The CDR3 extends over 15 amino acids.

The chain employs TRBV4-1 and TRBJ2-1; D not certain. V lost 6 bases and J 3 bases, leaving 6 bases between the germline ends. The CDR3 sequence is 12 residues long. Germline V gene sequence: CDR1 MGHRA, CDR2 YSYEKL. CDR3 nucleotides: TGCGCCAGCAGTTACAACTACAATGAGCAGTTCTTC. Residues: CASSYNYNEQFF.

With regard to this clone: Other DNA sequences in the same sample also yield this CDR3. The chain combines TRBV13 with TRBJ2-7, with TRBD2 matching 7 bases. The ends lost 0 bases at V and 1 base at J; junction bases unmatched: 0. This CDR3 spans 14 amino acids. CDR1 PRHDT and CDR2 FYEKMQ come from the germline V gene (reference sequence). CDR3 coding DNA: TGTGCCAGCAGCTTAGGCGGGGGGTCCTACGAGCAGTACTTC. It codes for CASSLGGGSYEQYF.

This chain connects TRBV28 to TRBJ1-4; 7 bases align to TRBD1. The CDR3 contains 16 residues. The ends lost 2 bases at V and 7 bases at J; junction bases unmatched: 10. Germline assignment: CDR1 MDHEN and CDR2 SYDVKM. The CDR3 here is CASSLQTGFLGEKLFF. CDR3 DNA sequence: TGTGCCAGCAGTTTACAGACAGGGTTTTTGGGTGAAAAACTGTTTTTT. Drawing the rest from reference TRBV28 and TRBJ1-4, the complete variable domain is DVKVTQSSRYLVKRTGEKVFLECVQDMDHENMFWYRQDPGLGLRLIYFSYDVKMKEKGDIPEGYSVSREKKERFSLILESASTNQTSMYLCASSLQTGFLGEKLFFGSGTQLSVL.

The chain combines TRBV13 with TRBJ2-7; D not resolved. The ends were cut back, 4 bases at V and 0 bases at J, with 4 bases in the middle. The CDR3 extends over 12 amino acids. Germline V gene data show CDR1 as PRHDT and CDR2 as FYEKMQ (reference sequence). The CDR3 DNA reads as TGTGCCAGCAGCTACTACTCCTACGAGCAGTACTTC. Encoded protein: CASSYYSYEQYF.

The chain employs TRBV15 and TRBJ2-3; D might be TRBD1 (6 bases). V was shortened by 0 bases and J by 3 bases, with 16 bases between the two germline ends. The germline V gene has CDR1 LNHNV and CDR2 YYDKDF (reference sequence). The length of the CDR3 is 17 residues. Here the CDR3 DNA reads TGTGCCACCAGCAGAGATCGAGGGACACAAGCGACAGATACGCAGTATTTT. Amino acids: CATSRDRGTQATDTQYF.

The rearrangement links TRBV27 to TRBJ2-7; 8 bases fit TRBD2. Trimming removed 5 bases from V and 2 bases from J; junction bases left unmatched: 11. The CDR3 has 16 amino acids. Looked up from germline, CDR1 is MNHEY and CDR2 is SMNVEV (reference sequence). CDR3 sequence: CASSPVTVAGTYEQYF. In DNA, the CDR3 is TGTGCCAGCAGTCCCGTAACCGTAGCGGGGACCTACGAGCAGTACTTC.

This sequence joins TRBV11-2 and TRBJ1-2; weak D call: TRBD1 (5 bases). V was cut by 3 bases and J by 10 bases, with 12 bases left in between. The CDR3 sequence is 12 residues long. The germline V gene has CDR1 SGHAT and CDR2 FQNNGV. Written as DNA, the CDR3 is TGTGCCAGCAGCTTTACTCAGGGATTCTACACCTTC. Encoded protein: CASSFTQGFYTF.

V and J are TRBV5-1 and TRBJ2-1; the D gene is possibly TRBD2 (6 bases). This CDR3 is 16 amino acids long. With 2 bases removed from V and 3 bases from J, the gap between germline ends came to 15 bases. Germline CDR1 is SGHRS and CDR2 is YFSETQ. For the CDR3, the DNA is TGCGCCAGCAGCTTCGTGACGGGAGCTGTCTACAATGAGCAGTTCTTC. This sequence encodes CASSFVTGAVYNEQFF.

The chain couples TRBV6-1 to TRBJ2-3; D might be TRBD2 (5 bases). The germline CDR1 and CDR2 sequences are MNHNS and SASEGT. Trimming removed 2 bases at V and 1 base at J, with 13 bases between. CDR3 length: 16 amino acids. The CDR3 DNA reads TGTGCCAGCAGTGAATGGATACTAGAAGGCACAGATACGCAGTATTTT. It is translated as CASSEWILEGTDTQYF.

V and J are TRBV4-1 and TRBJ2-5, with TRBD2 matching 14 bases. Germline assignment: CDR1 MGHRA and CDR2 YSYEKL. Trimming removed 1 base from V and 8 bases from J; junction bases left unmatched: 6. This CDR3 is built from 16 residues. The CDR3 DNA is TGCGCCAGCAGCCAAGGGACTAGCGGGGGGCCGGGAACCCAGTACTTC. Protein: CASSQGTSGGPGTQYF.

The DNA for the CDR3 is TGCAGCGTTGAACAAAACTATGGCTACACCTTC. Its protein product is CSVEQNYGYTF. The J gene is TRBJ1-2, the V gene TRBV29-1, with unresolved D. Trimming pared 2 bases from V and 2 bases from J, leaving 3 bases between. The CDR3 is 11 residues long. CDR1 is SQVTM and CDR2 is ANQGSEA in the germline V gene.

This clone appeared a single time. The chain combines TRBV29-1 with TRBJ1-2; D gene unclear. Germline loops: CDR1 SQVTM, CDR2 ANQGSEA. Trimming stripped 4 bases from V and 7 bases from J, with 10 bases between. This CDR3 is built from 11 residues. CDR3 nucleotide sequence: TGCAGCGTTGCAAAGGGCGTTGGCTACACCTTC. Amino acids: CSVAKGVGYTF.

This clone was detected once. The CDR3 nucleotides are TGTGCCAGTAGTATAGTCCCCTTGGGGACAGGGGGCACTGAAGCTTTCTTT. Protein: CASSIVPLGTGGTEAFF. The chain carries TRBV19 and TRBJ1-1; 11 nucleotides line up with TRBD1. This CDR3 is 17 amino acids long. Per the germline V gene, CDR1 is LNHDA and CDR2 is SQIVND (reference sequence). The V gene end was trimmed by 1 base and the J gene end by 4 bases; junction bases not matched to a gene: 8.

The count of this clone is one. The gene calls are TRBV13 and TRBJ2-5; TRBD2 agrees at 8 bases. V lost 5 bases, J lost 2 bases, and 4 bases stayed unmatched. Germline-derived CDR1 and CDR2 are PRHDT and FYEKMQ (reference sequence). This CDR3 is 14 amino acids long. CDR3 DNA: TGTGCCAGCAGCCTCATAGCGGGACAAGAGACCCAGTACTTC. Residues: CASSLIAGQETQYF.

The rearrangement uses TRBV7-6 and TRBJ2-7; D perhaps matches TRBD2 (5 bases). V lost 7 bases and J 4 bases, leaving 14 bases between the germline ends. Germline lookup yields CDR1 SGHVS and CDR2 FNYEAQ. CDR3 size: 13 residues. CDR3 protein: CASTRGSKYEQYF. The CDR3 DNA reads TGTGCCAGCACCCGGGGTTCTAAGTACGAGCAGTACTTC.